This T cell receptor beta chain was sequenced in a study of blood T cell repertoires in COVID-19. Study background: Sites in the United States, Italy and Spain provided acute and convalescent COVID-19 samples. PBMCs, B-cell-depleted T cells, or T cells provided the cDNA or gDNA that made up the material.

Germline V gene lookup returns CDR1 SGHTA and CDR2 FQGNSA. The V segment lost 5 bases and the J segment 1 base; nucleotides outside the gene matches: 7. This CDR3 has 16 residues. Authors' analysis steps: Scientists estimated how many nucleated cells there were by amplifying reference gene primers. This table comes from immunoSEQ multiplex PCR, and its TCRdb copy is limited to in-frame clones, with some not included. The V and J calls and the clone size are those of that table, but D and trimming were determined from the DNA. The table lists about 49,000 clones, about four fifths of them singletons. This TCR was recovered from a woman aged 55-70 years with acute or convalescent COVID-19. The sequenced material came from peripheral blood. J is TRBJ2-5 and V is TRBV7-2, with 10 bases aligning to TRBD1. CDR3 sequence: CASSPRRTGGQETQYF. DNA for the CDR3: TGTGCCAGCAGCCCCCGGCGGACAGGGGGCCAAGAGACCCAGTACTTC. The entire variable domain, with the rest obtained from reference TRBV7-2 and TRBJ2-5, is as follows: GAGVSQSPSNKVTEKGKDVELRCDPISGHTALYWYRQSLGQGLEFLIYFQGNSAPDKSGLPSDRFSAERTGGSVSTLTIQRTQQEDSAVYLCASSPRRTGGQETQYFGPGTRLLVL.